This TCR beta chain is drawn from a study of blood T cell repertoires in COVID-19. Study information: Acute-phase and convalescent COVID-19 samples originated in the United States, Italy and Spain. Sources were T cells, B-cell-depleted T cells, or PBMCs; the material itself was cDNA or gDNA.

CDR3 length equals 14 residues. Losses at the gene ends were 3 bases for V and 2 bases for J; bases not matched to a gene: 2. CDR1 SGHRS and CDR2 YFSETQ come from the germline V gene. Per the study methods: Estimation of nucleated cell counts was performed using reference gene primer amplification. Profiled with immunoSEQ multiplex PCR; TCRdb holds only in-frame clones, not every one. V, J and clone size are taken as reported in that table, and D and trimming were inferred from the DNA itself. Of about 110,000 clones in the sample, 65% to 90% are singletons; the top ten hold 30% to 45%. Material for sequencing was peripheral blood. The sequence was collected from a man older than 75 with acute or convalescent COVID-19. The chain uses TRBV5-1 and TRBJ1-1; 9 bases line up with TRBD1. The CDR3 nucleotides read TGCGCCAGCAGCTATACAGGGGGCAACACTGAAGCTTTCTTT. It translates to CASSYTGGNTEAFF. Using reference TRBV5-1 and TRBJ1-1 for the parts outside the CDR3, the full variable domain is KAGVTQTPRYLIKTRGQQVTLSCSPISGHRSVSWYQQTPGQGLQFLFEYFSETQRNKGNFPGRFSGRQFSNSRSEMNVSTLELGDSALYLCASSYTGGNTEAFFGQGTRLTVV.